This is a list of T cell receptor beta chains from one sample in a study of blood T cell repertoires in COVID-19. TCRdb's copy holds only in-frame clones and misses some; the assay was immunoSEQ multiplex PCR. Of fewer than 250,000 clones in the sample, 88% were seen once. The sample taken for sequencing was PBMCs or T cells enriched from blood (not recorded which). These TCRs come from a woman aged 25-40 years who had been exposed to COVID-19. Both conserved end residues are part of each CDR3. Fields, in order: D gene, V gene, J gene, clone size, CDR3 protein, CDR3 DNA. A D gene is named only where the DNA matches it firmly. Size tells how often a clone was seen (once, few, many) or the class of an expanded clone, and some rows leave it out.

D: .
V: TRBV5-1
J: TRBJ1-1
size: .
CDR3: CASSFGGPVNTEAFF
DNA: TGCGCCAGCAGCTTTGGCGGCCCGGTGAACACTGAAGCTTTCTTT

D: TRBD1
V: TRBV6-5
J: TRBJ1-2
size: .
CDR3: CASSYRTGDIDTF
DNA: TGTGCCAGCAGTTACAGGACAGGGGACATTGACACCTTC

D: .
V: TRBV6-1
J: TRBJ1-3
size: once
CDR3: CASSAQQGPRVGAGNTIYF
DNA: TGTGCCAGCAGTGCCCAGCAGGGGCCGCGGGTCGGGGCTGGAAACACCATATATTTT

D: TRBD1
V: TRBV25-1
J: TRBJ2-2
size: .
CDR3: CASSGGRKDRVNTGELFF
DNA: TGTGCCAGCAGTGGGGGTCGCAAGGACAGGGTGAACACCGGGGAGCTGTTTTTT

D: TRBD1
V: TRBV2
J: TRBJ1-1
size: .
CDR3: CASSPQGAGEAFF
DNA: TGTGCCAGCAGTCCCCAGGGGGCAGGTGAAGCTTTCTTT

D: TRBD1
V: TRBV7-2
J: TRBJ1-2
size: .
CDR3: CASSARDRRYLYGYTF
DNA: TGTGCCAGCAGCGCCCGGGACAGGAGGTACCTTTATGGCTACACCTTC

D: .
V: TRBV5-1
J: TRBJ2-7
size: .
CDR3: CASSLGQGGDEQYF
DNA: TGCGCCAGCAGCTTGGGACAGGGCGGGGACGAGCAGTACTTC

D: TRBD1
V: TRBV11-1
J: TRBJ1-1
size: .
CDR3: CASSFGTGRSNTEAFF
DNA: TGTGCCAGCAGCTTCGGGACAGGGAGATCGAACACTGAAGCTTTCTTT

D: TRBD1
V: TRBV25-1
J: TRBJ2-2
size: .
CDR3: CASSDHYRGRVGELFF
DNA: TGTGCCAGCAGTGATCATTACAGGGGGCGAGTCGGGGAGCTGTTTTTT

D: .
V: TRBV2
J: TRBJ2-7
size: .
CDR3: CASLLRAPYEQYF
DNA: TGTGCCAGTCTCCTCAGGGCTCCCTACGAGCAGTACTTC

D: TRBD1
V: TRBV19
J: TRBJ2-3
size: .
CDR3: CASSAQGGVSSTSTDTQYF
DNA: TGTGCCAGTAGTGCCCAAGGGGGCGTCTCCAGTACTAGCACAGATACGCAGTATTTT

D: TRBD2
V: TRBV4-2
J: TRBJ2-3
size: .
CDR3: CASSLLSGTSGKGIGDTQYF
DNA: TGTGCCAGCAGCCTCCTAAGCGGGACTAGCGGGAAGGGCATAGGAGATACGCAGTATTTT

D: TRBD1
V: TRBV5-1
J: TRBJ2-2
size: .
CDR3: CASSYNRGTTGELFF
DNA: TGCGCCAGCAGCTACAACAGGGGGACCACCGGGGAGCTGTTTTTT

D: TRBD1
V: TRBV13
J: TRBJ1-2
size: .
CDR3: CASSPGTATFNYGYTF
DNA: TGTGCCAGCAGCCCTGGGACAGCAACATTTAACTATGGCTACACCTTC

D: TRBD1
V: TRBV2
J: TRBJ2-7
size: .
CDR3: CASSVDRLSYEQYF
DNA: TGTGCCAGCAGCGTGGACAGGCTCTCCTACGAGCAGTACTTC

D: TRBD2
V: TRBV5-4
J: TRBJ2-3
size: .
CDR3: CASSLERLAGTDTQYF
DNA: TGTGCCAGCAGCTTGGAAAGACTAGCGGGCACAGATACGCAGTATTTT

D: TRBD1
V: TRBV2
J: TRBJ1-6
size: .
CDR3: CASAETGGSPLHF
DNA: TGTGCCAGCGCGGAGACAGGGGGTTCACCCCTCCACTTT

D: .
V: TRBV5-1
J: TRBJ1-1
size: .
CDR3: CASSSPARGNTEAFF
DNA: TGCGCCAGCAGCTCGCCGGCGCGAGGGAACACTGAAGCTTTCTTT

D: .
V: TRBV2
J: TRBJ2-7
size: .
CDR3: CASSEGTSYEQYF
DNA: TGTGCCAGCAGTGAAGGGACTTCGTACGAGCAGTACTTC

D: .
V: TRBV10-1
J: TRBJ2-1
size: once
CDR3: CASSDVGYNEQFF
DNA: TGCGCCAGCAGTGACGTCGGTTACAATGAGCAGTTCTTC

D: TRBD1
V: TRBV2
J: TRBJ1-1
size: few
CDR3: CARGQGAEAFF
DNA: TGTGCCAGGGGACAGGGGGCGGAAGCTTTCTTT

D: TRBD1
V: TRBV4-1
J: TRBJ1-4
size: few
CDR3: CASSQGQGKEKLFF
DNA: TGCGCCAGCAGCCAGGGACAGGGGAAAGAAAAACTGTTTTTT

D: .
V: TRBV3-1/TRBV3-2
J: TRBJ1-3
size: .
CDR3: CASSPQGTGNTIYF
DNA: TGTGCCAGCAGCCCCCAGGGGACTGGAAACACCATATATTTT

D: .
V: TRBV28
J: TRBJ1-5
size: once
CDR3: CASSLGAAMRSNQPQHF
DNA: TGTGCCAGCAGTCTAGGGGCAGCGATGCGTAGCAATCAGCCCCAGCATTTT

D: TRBD2
V: TRBV5-1
J: TRBJ2-2
size: .
CDR3: CASSLLAGDLGELFF
DNA: TGCGCCAGCAGCTTACTAGCGGGAGATCTCGGGGAGCTGTTTTTT

D: .
V: TRBV7-9
J: TRBJ2-3
size: .
CDR3: CASTGTLLSTSTDTQYF
DNA: TGTGCCAGCACCGGGACTCTGTTATCTACTAGCACAGATACGCAGTATTTT

D: .
V: TRBV19
J: TRBJ2-7
size: .
CDR3: CASSPRKDEQYF
DNA: TGTGCCAGTAGTCCGAGGAAAGACGAGCAGTACTTC

D: TRBD2
V: TRBV10-1
J: TRBJ2-3
size: once
CDR3: CASSPGGGTDTQYF
DNA: TGCGCCAGCTCTCCGGGAGGGGGCACAGATACGCAGTATTTT

D: .
V: TRBV29-1
J: TRBJ1-1
size: .
CDR3: CSAEVGGTEAFF
DNA: TGCAGCGCTGAGGTAGGGGGCACTGAAGCTTTCTTT

D: .
V: TRBV12-3/TRBV12-4
J: TRBJ1-2
size: .
CDR3: CASKLDIYGYTF
DNA: TGTGCCAGCAAACTGGACATATATGGCTACACCTTC

D: TRBD1
V: TRBV7-9
J: TRBJ1-6
size: .
CDR3: CASSQRQGVTYNSPLHF
DNA: TGTGCCAGCAGCCAACGACAGGGAGTCACCTATAATTCACCCCTCCACTTT

D: .
V: TRBV11-3
J: TRBJ2-1
size: .
CDR3: CASSLTSTVNEQFF
DNA: TGTGCCAGCAGCTTAACCTCTACAGTCAATGAGCAGTTCTTC

D: TRBD2
V: TRBV7-9
J: TRBJ2-5
size: .
CDR3: CASSLRSGREETQYF
DNA: TGTGCCAGCAGCTTACGCAGCGGGAGGGAAGAGACCCAGTACTTC

D: .
V: TRBV2
J: TRBJ2-5
size: .
CDR3: CASSLDSETQYF
DNA: TGTGCCAGCAGTTTGGACTCGGAGACCCAGTACTTC

D: .
V: TRBV7-3
J: TRBJ1-1
size: .
CDR3: CASSLGGRTEAFF
DNA: TGTGCCAGCAGCTTGGGGGGACGAACTGAAGCTTTCTTT

D: .
V: TRBV5-1
J: TRBJ1-3
size: .
CDR3: CASSLDSNGNTIYF
DNA: TGCGCCAGCAGCTTGGACAGCAATGGAAACACCATATATTTT

D: .
V: TRBV2
J: TRBJ2-7
size: few
CDR3: CASSVAQYEQYF
DNA: TGTGCCAGCAGTGTAGCCCAATACGAGCAGTACTTC

D: .
V: TRBV1
J: TRBJ1-5
size: .
CDR3: CTSSRPDRESNQPQHF
DNA: TGCACCAGCAGTCGTCCGGACAGAGAAAGCAATCAGCCCCAGCATTTT

D: .
V: TRBV29-1
J: TRBJ1-2
size: .
CDR3: CSVEGEGHNYGYTF
DNA: TGCAGCGTTGAAGGGGAGGGACATAACTATGGCTACACCTTC

D: TRBD1
V: TRBV3-1/TRBV3-2
J: TRBJ2-1
size: .
CDR3: CASSLFGTGDYNEQFF
DNA: TGTGCCAGCAGTCTCTTCGGGACAGGGGATTACAATGAGCAGTTCTTC

D: TRBD2
V: TRBV11-2
J: TRBJ2-7
size: once
CDR3: CASSPLRSGRNEQYF
DNA: TGTGCCAGCAGCCCGCTTAGGAGCGGGAGAAACGAGCAGTACTTC

D: .
V: TRBV4-1
J: TRBJ1-1
size: .
CDR3: CASSQDTGGATEAFF
DNA: TGCGCCAGCAGCCAAGATACGGGGGGGGCCACTGAAGCTTTCTTT

D: .
V: TRBV21-1
J: TRBJ2-7
size: .
CDR3: CASSETATGTYEQYF
DNA: TGTGCCAGCAGCGAGACGGCCACAGGAACCTACGAGCAGTACTTC

D: .
V: TRBV30
J: TRBJ2-3
size: .
CDR3: CAWSESGIRTDTQYF
DNA: TGTGCCTGGAGTGAATCCGGGATTCGCACAGATACGCAGTATTTT

D: .
V: TRBV19
J: TRBJ2-7
size: .
CDR3: CASSTGTSYEQYF
DNA: TGTGCCAGTAGTACCGGGACAAGCTACGAGCAGTACTTC

D: .
V: TRBV19
J: TRBJ1-6
size: once
CDR3: CASSTGASYNSPLHF
DNA: TGTGCCAGTAGTACGGGAGCAAGCTATAATTCACCCCTCCACTTT

D: TRBD1
V: TRBV5-1
J: TRBJ1-2
size: few
CDR3: CASSLPSMIETGGSSGYTF
DNA: TGCGCCAGCAGTTTGCCGAGTATGATTGAAACAGGGGGCTCCTCTGGCTACACCTTC

D: TRBD1
V: TRBV11-2
J: TRBJ1-1
size: once
CDR3: CASSLAPTGAGTEAFF
DNA: TGTGCCAGCAGCTTAGCCCCGACAGGGGCGGGCACTGAAGCTTTCTTT

D: .
V: TRBV19
J: TRBJ1-5
size: .
CDR3: CASSTDRSRAQHF
DNA: TGTGCCAGTAGTACAGACAGGTCCCGTGCCCAGCATTTT

D: .
V: TRBV5-4
J: TRBJ1-1
size: .
CDR3: CASSSTGNTEAFF
DNA: TGTGCCAGCAGCTCTACAGGGAACACTGAAGCTTTCTTT

D: TRBD1
V: TRBV19
J: TRBJ2-1
size: .
CDR3: CATRQGSYNEQFF
DNA: TGTGCCACACGACAGGGCTCCTACAATGAGCAGTTCTTC

D: TRBD2
V: TRBV10-3
J: TRBJ2-2
size: .
CDR3: CAIRPTSGGAGELFF
DNA: TGTGCCATCAGACCTACTAGCGGAGGGGCCGGGGAGCTGTTTTTT

D: .
V: TRBV5-1
J: TRBJ2-1
size: .
CDR3: CASSRTGGFPSGRSYNEQFF
DNA: TGCGCCAGCAGCAGGACAGGGGGTTTTCCTAGCGGGAGGAGCTACAATGAGCAGTTCTTC

D: .
V: TRBV28
J: TRBJ1-6
size: .
CDR3: CASSSQGTYNSPLHF
DNA: TGTGCCAGCAGTTCACAGGGTACCTATAATTCACCCCTCCACTTT

D: TRBD2
V: TRBV29-1
J: TRBJ2-3
size: .
CDR3: CSARSGLTQYF
DNA: TGCAGCGCCCGTAGCGGGCTCACGCAGTATTTT

D: .
V: TRBV27
J: TRBJ2-7
size: few
CDR3: CASASRGGYEQYF
DNA: TGTGCCAGCGCAAGTCGGGGTGGCTACGAGCAGTACTTC

D: TRBD2
V: TRBV10-2
J: TRBJ2-1
size: .
CDR3: CAITRAGYDEQFF
DNA: TGCGCCATCACCAGAGCGGGATATGATGAGCAGTTCTTC

D: .
V: TRBV15
J: TRBJ1-5
size: .
CDR3: CATSEIRGVQPQHF
DNA: TGTGCCACCAGCGAGATTCGGGGAGTCCAGCCCCAGCATTTT

D: TRBD2
V: TRBV30
J: TRBJ2-5
size: .
CDR3: CAWSVLASGRKETQYF
DNA: TGTGCCTGGAGTGTACTGGCTAGCGGGAGGAAGGAGACCCAGTACTTC

D: TRBD1
V: TRBV9
J: TRBJ1-1
size: many
CDR3: CASSPDRGTEAFF
DNA: TGTGCCAGCAGCCCTGACAGGGGCACTGAAGCTTTCTTT